This T cell receptor (beta chain) was found in a study of metastatic and nonmetastatic thyroid tumors. Turning to the study itself: It was across blood and tumor or nodule tissue from malignant and benign thyroid patients that repertoires were compared. Overall study results and limits: Benign nodules were reported to have significantly lower TCR beta diversity than malignant thyroid tumors, in blood and tumor.

This clone was counted many times. Its antigen is currently unknown. The V gene end was trimmed by 2 bases and the J gene end by 5 bases; junction bases not matched to a gene: 5. Per the germline V gene, CDR1 is SGHTA and CDR2 is FQGNSA. This CDR3 has 16 residues. Each patient went into thyroid surgery without having received any treatment. Per the original methods: Using the CDR3 differences seen across clinicopathological groups, the authors built a distant-metastasis classifier for papillary thyroid cancer, which was meant to discriminate distant-metastatic patients. TCRdb called clones again from the PCR reads with MiXCR. The V and J calls were determined by TCRdb, not by the authors. This table holds 24,000 or so clones, roughly a fifth found once.

The chain has TRBV7-2 and TRBJ2-3, with TRBD2 identical over 12 bases. The material sequenced was blood. The source is a male donor with papillary thyroid cancer or a benign thyroid nodule (not recorded which). Some clones in this sample may be carry-over from other donors' samples. The chain's CDR3 is CASSLKPGLAGDTQYF. The CDR3 region has the DNA TGTGCCAGCAGCTTAAAACCGGGACTAGCGGGAGATACGCAGTATTTT.